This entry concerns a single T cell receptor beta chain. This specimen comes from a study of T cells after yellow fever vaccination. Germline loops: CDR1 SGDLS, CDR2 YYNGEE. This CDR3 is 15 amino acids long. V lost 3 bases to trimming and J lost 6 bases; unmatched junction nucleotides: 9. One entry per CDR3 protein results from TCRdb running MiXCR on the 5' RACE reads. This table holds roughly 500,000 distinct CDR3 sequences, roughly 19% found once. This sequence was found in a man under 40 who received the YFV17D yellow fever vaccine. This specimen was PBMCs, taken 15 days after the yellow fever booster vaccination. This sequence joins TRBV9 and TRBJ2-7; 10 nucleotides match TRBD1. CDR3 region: CASSATTGTGAEQYF. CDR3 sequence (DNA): TGTGCCAGCAGCGCGACTACCGGGACAGGGGCCGAGCAGTACTTC.